The TCR beta chain under discussion was sequenced for a study of blood T cells in healthy people across ages. Study context: There was about one barcoded beta molecule captured by template switching per two T cells. Study-level points and caveats: Unsorted PBMC input precluded a conclusive naive versus antigen-experienced comparison.

As to this clonotype: Its specificity is not known.

V shed 5 bases, J shed 2 bases, and the junction held 9 bases outside the gene matches. Germline CDR1 and CDR2: LGHNA and YSLEER. This CDR3 region has 15 residues. Using a J-beta primer mix together with a sample-barcoded 5' primer, a second PCR was run for roughly 7 to 12 cycles. TCRdb recomputed calls from the 5' RACE reads with MiXCR, one row per CDR3 protein. Of approximately 830,000 distinct CDR3 sequences detected, around 68% appear once; the ten largest clones hold 25% to 30%. Input material: blood. The chain carries TRBV4-3 and TRBJ2-7; 7 bases map to TRBD1. This clonotype originated in a man aged 30 to 45 in good health. CDR3 sequence reads: CASSYGTVFPYEQYF. Here the CDR3 DNA reads TGCGCCAGCAGCTACGGGACAGTCTTTCCCTACGAGCAGTACTTC.